This entry features one T cell receptor (beta chain) sequence. What it binds is not known. These data come from a study of cytomegalovirus exposure and HLA in healthy donors. Study details: It was reported in a later analysis that the same platform had been used for the 120 or so validation repertoires as for the 666 first-cohort repertoires.

Among the roughly 120 subjects of the validation cohort, separate from the roughly 600-subject first cohort, were the donors. The method was immunoSEQ multiplex PCR; TCRdb's version includes in-frame clones alone and lacks a portion of them. Seen here are roughly 240,000 clones, about 86% observed once, and the top ten hold less than 3%. Germline CDR1 reads MGHRA; CDR2 reads YSYEKL. The V gene lost 3 bases and the J gene lost 2 bases, with 3 bases spanning the gap. This CDR3 spans 12 amino acids. Findings and limits, study-wide: Confirmation was obtained in vitro that three CMV-associated chains are specific for CMV antigens. Accounts indicate the classifier identified cytomegalovirus status with strong specificity and sensitivity.

The sequence was collected from a man between 18 and 35 years old in good health and CMV-seronegative. The source material was PBMCs. The gene calls are TRBV4-1 and TRBJ2-3, with D uncertain. This chain's CDR3 is CASSHLTDTQYF. DNA for the CDR3: TGCGCCAGCAGCCACCTCACAGATACGCAGTATTTT.